Below, 6 T cell receptor beta chains from the same sample are listed, as sequenced in a study of blood T cell repertoires in COVID-19. The table came from immunoSEQ multiplex PCR; TCRdb's copy has only in-frame clones and leaves some out. Of 150,000 to 200,000 clones in the sample, 65% to 85% were seen once. Sequencing was carried out using PBMCs or T cells enriched from blood (not recorded which). All receptors come from a woman aged 60-75 years who had recovered from COVID-19.

The V gene is TRBV2, the J gene TRBJ2-2; unclear D gene. The length of the CDR3 is 15 residues. V was pared by 6 bases and J by 0 bases, with 11 bases between. Germline V gene data show CDR1 as SNHLY and CDR2 as FYNNEI. The CDR3 sequence: CASSPFQANTGELFF. The CDR3 DNA follows: TGTGCCAGCAGCCCTTTCCAGGCGAACACCGGGGAGCTGTTTTTT.

This chain uses TRBV24-1 with TRBJ2-1; 8 bases agree with TRBD2. The CDR3 runs 16 residues. The trim removed 5 bases at V and 2 bases at J, leaving 7 bases unmatched. Germline CDR1 is KGHDR and CDR2 is SFDVKD. The CDR3 DNA sequence: TGTGCCACCAGTGGCTCCGGGACTAGACCCTACAATGAGCAGTTCTTC. Protein product: CATSGSGTRPYNEQFF.

The chain has TRBV28 and TRBJ2-5; 7 bases map to TRBD1. The trim removed 2 bases at V and 5 bases at J, leaving 17 bases unmatched. This CDR3 has 18 residues. Germline lookup yields CDR1 MDHEN and CDR2 SYDVKM. CDR3 protein: CASSLATGLGSFQETQYF. CDR3 DNA sequence: TGTGCCAGCAGTTTAGCGACAGGGCTCGGTTCGTTTCAGGAGACCCAGTACTTC.

This clone was counted only a few times. CDR3 coding DNA: TGTGCCAGCAGTTACGAGCGGGGGGGCCTTGAGCAGTTCTTC. Protein: CASSYERGGLEQFF. The V and J genes are TRBV6-2 or TRBV6-3 and TRBJ2-1, with 10 bases identical to TRBD2. The CDR3 length is 14 residues. From germline, CDR1 is MNHEY and CDR2 SVGEGT. V shed 2 bases and J 9 bases; nucleotides not matched to a gene: 4.

The chain combines TRBV29-1 with TRBJ2-7; 14 bases map to TRBD2. Germline lookup yields CDR1 SQVTM and CDR2 ANQGSEA. The CDR3 consists of 13 residues. J lost 6 bases, V lost 7 bases, and 5 bases had no gene match. The CDR3 DNA reads TGCAGCGCCCAGGGACTAGCGGGAGTCGAGCAGTACTTC. Amino acids: CSAQGLAGVEQYF.

The rearrangement joins TRBV5-4 to TRBJ1-4, with 11 bases that match TRBD1. V lost 0 bases and J lost 8; bases outside the gene matches: 3. CDR1 is SGHNT, CDR2 YYREEE, per germline (reference sequence). The CDR3 spans 15 residues. In DNA form, the CDR3 reads TGTGCCAGCAGCTTGGCAGGACAGGGGGCCGAAAAACTGTTTTTT. Amino acid sequence: CASSLAGQGAEKLFF.